This TCR beta chain came from a study of cytomegalovirus exposure and HLA in healthy donors. On this clone itself: As yet, its antigen is unknown.

Trimming removed 3 bases at V and 4 bases at J, with 5 bases between. CDR3 length equals 12 residues. Germline values: CDR1 SGHVS, CDR2 FNYEAQ. The PCR employed 60 Vbeta primers together with 13 Jbeta primers. Sequencing was performed with immunoSEQ multiplex PCR; in TCRdb, only in-frame clones are kept and a portion is missing. Of more than 80,000 clones in the sample, 60% to 80% were seen once. Study-level results: One cluster of highly shared sequence variants probably arose as a sequencing artifact. Most TCR sequences showed up rarely, but some public TCRs showed up in many donors. HLA-A and HLA-B allele assignments for most subjects were reportedly predicted accurately using TCR beta sequences.

The sequenced material came from PBMCs. This chain connects TRBV7-6 to TRBJ2-3; D not certain. The source of this sequence is a woman in her sixties or seventies in good health and CMV-seropositive. CDR3 nucleotides: TGTGCCAGCAGCTTCTTCGCAGATACGCAGTATTTT. Protein sequence: CASSFFADTQYF. The variable domain in full, completed from reference TRBV7-6 and TRBJ2-3, reads GAGVSQSPRYKVTKRGQDVALRCDPISGHVSLYWYRQALGQGPEFLTYFNYEAQQDKSGLPNDRFSAERPEGSISTLTIQRTEQRDSAMYRCASSFFADTQYFGPGTRLTVL.